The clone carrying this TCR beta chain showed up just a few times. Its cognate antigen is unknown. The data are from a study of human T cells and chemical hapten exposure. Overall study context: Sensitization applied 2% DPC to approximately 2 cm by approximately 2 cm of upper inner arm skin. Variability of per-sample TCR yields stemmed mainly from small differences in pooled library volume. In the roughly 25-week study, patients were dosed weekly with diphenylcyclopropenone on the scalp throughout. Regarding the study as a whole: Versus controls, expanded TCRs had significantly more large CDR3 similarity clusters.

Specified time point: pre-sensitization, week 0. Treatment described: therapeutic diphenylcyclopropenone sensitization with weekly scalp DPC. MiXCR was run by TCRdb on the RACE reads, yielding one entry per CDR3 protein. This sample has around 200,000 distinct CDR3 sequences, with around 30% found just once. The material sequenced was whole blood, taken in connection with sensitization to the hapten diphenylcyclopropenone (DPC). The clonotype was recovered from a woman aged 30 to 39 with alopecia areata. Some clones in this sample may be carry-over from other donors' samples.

DNA of the CDR3: TGTGCCAGCAGTTCGGGACTAGAGACCCAGTACTTC. Translated: CASSSGLETQYF. The chain employs TRBV28 and TRBJ2-5, with D possibly TRBD2 on 6 matching bases. Germline-derived CDR1 and CDR2 are MDHEN and SYDVKM. The CDR3 has 12 amino acids. V was pared by 4 bases and J by 4 bases, with 7 bases between. Supplemented by reference TRBV28 and TRBJ2-5, the full variable domain reads DVKVTQSSRYLVKRTGEKVFLECVQDMDHENMFWYRQDPGLGLRLIYFSYDVKMKEKGDIPEGYSVSREKKERFSLILESASTNQTSMYLCASSSGLETQYFGPGTRLLVL.